This T cell receptor beta chain was observed in a study of early stage breast cancer tumors. In its sample, this clone was seen a few times. With V trimmed by 10 bases and J by 6 bases, 7 bases remained unmatched. Germline V CDR1 and CDR2: MNHNS, SASEGT. This CDR3 spans 13 amino acids. Libraries were prepared by immunoSEQ multiplex PCR; TCRdb keeps only in-frame clonotypes and omits some of them. The table shows around 7,900 clones, with roughly 65% occurring only once. Sequencing was done on a sample of breast tumor tissue. This TCR was recovered from a person aged 70 to 85 with breast cancer. The chain joins TRBV6-1 to TRBJ1-5; the match to TRBD1 covers 9 bases. The CDR3 sequence: CATDRGDSQPQHF. The CDR3 DNA is TGTGCCACAGACAGGGGGGATTCTCAGCCCCAGCATTTT.